What follows are 6 T cell receptor beta chains derived from one specimen sequenced in a study of T cell responses to AZD1222 COVID-19 vaccine. Profiled with immunoSEQ multiplex PCR; TCRdb holds only in-frame clones, not every one. The sample lists some 97,000 clones, 85% to 90% occurring once. Sequencing used peripheral blood, obtained on day 0 of AZD1222 vaccination. The receptors here all came from an adult in good health.

The V gene is TRBV11-3, the J gene TRBJ1-2; D is possibly TRBD1 (6 bases). Germline CDR1 and CDR2: SGHNT and YENEEA. The CDR3 is 13 amino acids. V dropped 3 bases and J dropped 5 bases, with 10 bases sitting between them. The CDR3 sequence is CASSLGATYGYTF. CDR3 sequence (DNA): TGTGCCAGCAGCTTGGGGGCTACTTATGGCTACACCTTC.

The chain links TRBV5-4 to TRBJ1-2, with D hard to call. CDR3 size: 14 residues. V was shortened by 4 bases and J by 6 bases, with 16 bases between the two germline ends. The germline V gene encodes CDR1 SGHNT and CDR2 YYREEE (reference sequence). DNA for the CDR3: TGTGCCAGCAGCCTTCTTGGGTCCTTTGATGGCTACACCTTC. Its translation is CASSLLGSFDGYTF.

The chain links TRBV6-5 to TRBJ2-5, with D hard to call. Germline V gene lookup returns CDR1 MNHEY and CDR2 SVGAGI. Between the trimmed V and J ends, which lost 0 bases and 0 bases, there was a span of 5 bases. The CDR3 loop spans 14 amino acids. The CDR3 spells CASSYSWNQETQYF. In nucleotides, the CDR3 is TGTGCCAGCAGTTACTCGTGGAACCAAGAGACCCAGTACTTC.

The rearrangement joins TRBV29-1 to TRBJ1-1; 8 bases line up with TRBD1. The CDR3 runs to 14 residues. CDR1 SQVTM and CDR2 ANQGSEA come from the germline V gene. Trimming cost V 5 bases and J 1 base; bases outside gene matches: 6. In nucleotides, the CDR3 is TGCAGCGTTCTGCAGGGGGCGCAGAACACTGAAGCTTTCTTT. It codes for CSVLQGAQNTEAFF.

The chain is built from TRBV6-5 and TRBJ2-7; D ambiguous. CDR1 and CDR2 from the germline V gene are MNHEY and SVGAGI. The CDR3 is 15 residues long. The V gene lost 0 bases and the J gene lost 0 bases, with 9 bases spanning the gap. The CDR3 DNA sequence: TGTGCCAGCAGTTACTCGGGCGGATTCTCCTACGAGCAGTACTTC. It translates to CASSYSGGFSYEQYF.

V usage is TRBV5-4 and J usage is TRBJ2-3; 7 bases are a match to TRBD2. J lost 0 bases, V lost 4 bases, and 11 bases had no gene match. In germline, CDR1 is SGHNT, CDR2 YYREEE (reference sequence). CDR3 length equals 17 residues. The chain's CDR3 is CASSRPPSGSSTDTQYF. CDR3 sequence (DNA): TGTGCCAGCAGCCGACCCCCTAGCGGCTCTAGCACAGATACGCAGTATTTT.